This T cell receptor beta chain derives from a study of shared clonotypes between healthy human individuals. Study-level background: Three CD4 naive, three CD4 memory, two CD8 naive and one CD8 memory plate were used per donor.

TCRdb's copy holds only in-frame clones and misses some; the assay was immunoSEQ multiplex PCR. The sample comprises some 2,500,000 clones, 80% to 95% of which are singletons, and around 0.35% rests with the top ten. The donors were adults (healthy and HIV-negative) with no recent acute infections or vaccinations. Specimen: naive CD4+ T cells from PBMCs. Subset in this sample: CD45RA+ positively selected. This clonotype was obtained from a man aged 18 to 29 in good health. Some clones in this sample may be carry-over from other donors' samples.

CDR3 amino acids: CASSQLTGSDYGYTF. CDR3 DNA sequence: TGTGCCAGCAGCCAACTGACAGGGTCTGACTATGGCTACACCTTC. This sequence joins TRBV16 and TRBJ1-2, with TRBD1 matching 7 bases. Per germline, CDR1 KGHSY and CDR2 FQNENV. The CDR3 is 15 amino acids. V gave up 2 bases and J gave up 3 bases; unmatched junction bases: 6.